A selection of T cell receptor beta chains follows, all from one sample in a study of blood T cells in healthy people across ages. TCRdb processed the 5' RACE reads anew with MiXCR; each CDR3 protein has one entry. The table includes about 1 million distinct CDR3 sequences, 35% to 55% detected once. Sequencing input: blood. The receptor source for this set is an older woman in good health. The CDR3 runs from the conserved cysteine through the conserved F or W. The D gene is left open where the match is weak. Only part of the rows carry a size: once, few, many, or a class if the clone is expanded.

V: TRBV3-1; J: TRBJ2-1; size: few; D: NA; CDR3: CASSQGFSSNEQFF; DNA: TGTGCCAGCAGCCAAGGTTTCTCCAGCAATGAGCAGTTCTTC
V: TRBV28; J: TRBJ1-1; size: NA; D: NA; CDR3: CASSKGWGEAFF; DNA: TGTGCCAGCAGTAAGGGGTGGGGTGAAGCTTTCTTT
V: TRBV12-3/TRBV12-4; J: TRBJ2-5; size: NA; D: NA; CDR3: CASHGMGRWEQYF; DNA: TGTGCCAGCCATGGGATGGGGCGGTGGGAGCAGTACTTC
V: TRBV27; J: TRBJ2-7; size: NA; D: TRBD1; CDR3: CASSTGGGGYEQYF; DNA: TGTGCCAGCAGTACAGGGGGCGGAGGCTACGAGCAGTACTTC
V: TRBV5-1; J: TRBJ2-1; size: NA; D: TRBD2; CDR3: CASSFVAGVVNEQFF; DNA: TGCGCCAGCAGCTTCGTTGCGGGAGTGGTCAATGAGCAGTTCTTC
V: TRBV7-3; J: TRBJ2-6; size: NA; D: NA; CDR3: CASSSRTRGWGQRPDF; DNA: TGTGCCAGCAGCTCCCGGACGAGGGGCTGGGGCCAACGTCCTGACTTC
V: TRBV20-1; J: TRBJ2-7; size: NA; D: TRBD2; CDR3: CSARDLGKRENNEQYF; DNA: TGCAGTGCTAGAGATCTCGGGAAGCGGGAGAACAATGAGCAGTACTTC
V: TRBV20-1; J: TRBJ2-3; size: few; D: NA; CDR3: CSARGPSTDTQYF; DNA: TGCAGTGCTAGGGGTCCTAGCACAGATACGCAGTATTTT
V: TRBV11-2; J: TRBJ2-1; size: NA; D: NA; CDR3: CASSPTRGFEQFF; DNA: TGTGCCAGCAGCCCCACTCGGGGTTTTGAGCAGTTCTTC
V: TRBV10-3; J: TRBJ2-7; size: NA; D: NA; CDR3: CAISERTDEQYF; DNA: TGTGCCATCAGTGAAAGGACAGACGAGCAGTACTTC
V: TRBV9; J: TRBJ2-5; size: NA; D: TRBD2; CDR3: CASSVGAGVRETQYF; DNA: TGTGCCAGCAGCGTAGGGGCGGGAGTTCGAGAGACCCAGTACTTC
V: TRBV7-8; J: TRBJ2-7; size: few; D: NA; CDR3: CASSLNNYEQYF; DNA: TGTGCCAGCAGCTTGAACAACTACGAGCAGTACTTC
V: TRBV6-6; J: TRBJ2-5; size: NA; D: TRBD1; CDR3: CASSRGQAIGTQYF; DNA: TGTGCCAGCAGTCGCGGACAGGCCATAGGGACCCAGTACTTC
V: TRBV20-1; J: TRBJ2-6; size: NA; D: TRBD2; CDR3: CSARVAGRERFGANVLTF; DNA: TGCAGTGCTAGAGTGGCGGGGAGGGAACGATTCGGGGCCAACGTCCTGACTTTC
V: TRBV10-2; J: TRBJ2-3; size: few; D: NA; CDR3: CATIYSRSSTDTQYF; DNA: TGCGCCACCATTTATTCGCGGTCTAGCACAGATACGCAGTATTTT
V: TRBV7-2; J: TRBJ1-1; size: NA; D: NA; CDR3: CASSLVWNTEAFF; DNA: TGTGCCAGCAGCTTAGTCTGGAACACTGAAGCTTTCTTT
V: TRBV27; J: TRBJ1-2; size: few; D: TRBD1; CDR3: CASSLKGAHYGYTF; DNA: TGTGCCAGCAGTTTAAAGGGGGCTCACTATGGCTACACCTTC
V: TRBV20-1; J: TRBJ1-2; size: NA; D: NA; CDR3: CSVRGLGSYGYTF; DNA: TGCAGTGTTAGAGGCTTAGGGAGCTATGGCTACACCTTC
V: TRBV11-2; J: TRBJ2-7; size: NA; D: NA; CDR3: CASSLDPGINEQYF; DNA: TGTGCCAGCAGCTTAGACCCGGGAATCAACGAGCAGTACTTC
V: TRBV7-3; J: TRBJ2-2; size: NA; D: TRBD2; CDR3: CASSIAGGNSGELFF; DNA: TGTGCCAGCAGTATAGCGGGAGGGAATTCCGGGGAGCTGTTTTTT
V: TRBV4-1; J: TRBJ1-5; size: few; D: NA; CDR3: CASSTRVVGGAVGNQPQHF; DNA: TGCGCCAGCAGCACCCGTGTGGTGGGGGGCGCTGTTGGCAATCAGCCCCAGCATTTT
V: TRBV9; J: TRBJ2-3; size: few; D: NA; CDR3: CASSVGPRTDTQYF; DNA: TGTGCCAGCAGCGTAGGACCTCGCACAGATACGCAGTATTTT
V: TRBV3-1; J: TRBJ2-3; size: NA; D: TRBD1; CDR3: CASSQEVDRGVDTQYF; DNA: TGTGCCAGCAGCCAAGAAGTGGACAGGGGAGTGGATACGCAGTATTTT